Reported below is one TCR beta chain. What it binds is unknown. These data belong to a study of cytomegalovirus exposure and HLA in healthy donors. Whole-study results and caveats: With further analysis later on, most CMV-associated TCR beta chains appeared HLA-restricted. Altogether, 150 to 200 TCR beta chains were recorded as cytomegalovirus-associated. There were some public TCRs occurring in many donors, but most TCR sequences were rare.

Deletions cut 3 bases from V and 7 bases from J, with 15 bases between. The CDR3 has 14 amino acids. Per the germline V gene, CDR1 is SGHTA and CDR2 is FQGNSA. Those who donated were healthy bone marrow donors. Vbeta (60) and Jbeta (13) primers were used in the PCR. This table comes from immunoSEQ multiplex PCR, and its TCRdb copy is limited to in-frame clones, with some not included. The sample consists of roughly 120,000 clones, approximately 76% of them appearing once. The TCR comes from a man in his fifties or sixties in good health and CMV-seropositive. The source material was PBMCs. V gene TRBV7-2 combines with J gene TRBJ1-2; TRBD1 might be the D (6 bases). The CDR3 DNA sequence: TGTGCCAGCAGCTTCTCGGGGGGGGCGAGTGGCTACACCTTC. Encoded protein: CASSFSGGASGYTF.